The entry below describes one TCR beta chain. Its target is not known. This PCR relied on a set of 60 Vbeta primers and 13 Jbeta primers. Assay used: immunoSEQ multiplex PCR; TCRdb lists only in-frame clones, some missing. This repertoire shows about 160,000 clones, roughly 85% found once; its top ten account for approximately 1.2%. The data derive from a study of cytomegalovirus exposure and HLA in healthy donors. The junction had 7 bases not matched to a gene; V was cut back by 4 bases and J by 5 bases. The CDR3 has 14 amino acids. Germline loops: CDR1 SGHRS, CDR2 YFSETQ. Study-level points and caveats: CMV serostatus was the only immune exposure information that was available.

The source is a man aged 30-40 years in good health and CMV-seronegative. Sequenced: PBMCs. This chain joins TRBV5-1 and TRBJ2-7, with 9 bases lining up with TRBD1. DNA of the CDR3: TGCGCCAGCAGCATCGGGACAGGGAACAACGAGCAGTACTTC. Translation: CASSIGTGNNEQYF.